This passage covers 32 T cell receptor beta chains from one sample sequenced in a study of T-cell reconstitution after alpha-beta-depleted transplantation in children. Unique molecular identifiers were incorporated during preparation of the TCRbeta library. One entry per CDR3 protein, called by TCRdb with MiXCR from the PCR reads. Of around 180,000 distinct CDR3 sequences listed, 11% are singletons. The input for sequencing was PBMCs, taken before TCRalphabeta/CD19-depleted stem cell transplant. The receptors were gathered from a boy aged 2 to 10 with acute myeloid leukemia, due to receive a stem cell transplant.

The chain links TRBV3-1 to TRBJ2-1, with TRBD2 matching over 9 bases. V lost 3 bases, J lost 9 bases, and 12 bases stayed unmatched. Germline CDR1 reads LGHDT; CDR2 reads YNNKEL (reference sequence). The CDR3 runs to 16 residues. CDR3 residues: CASSQGLSSGRREQFF. DNA for the CDR3: TGTGCCAGCAGCCAGGGTCTGTCAAGCGGGAGGCGTGAGCAGTTCTTC.

This clonotype was observed many times. This chain uses TRBV28 with TRBJ2-7; no clear D. Germline V gives CDR1 MDHEN, CDR2 SYDVKM. This CDR3 region has 15 residues. Trimming took off 5 bases at V and 5 bases at J, with 19 bases between the two ends. The CDR3 here is CASSPGGFVKNEQYF. Here the CDR3 DNA reads TGTGCCAGCAGTCCCGGTGGGTTCGTTAAAAACGAGCAGTACTTC.

This clonotype was seen repeatedly, ten times or more. This chain links TRBV12-3 or TRBV12-4 with TRBJ2-5, with 16 bases that match TRBD2. The CDR3 runs to 16 residues. V was clipped by 7 bases and J by 5 bases; unmatched bases: 7. CDR3 loop: CASTPGLAGGPETQYF. In DNA, the CDR3 is TGTGCCAGCACCCCGGGACTAGCGGGGGGGCCTGAGACCCAGTACTTC.

This clonotype was detected many times. The chain is built from TRBV14 and TRBJ2-7, with TRBD2 as a possible D gene (6 bases). Germline CDR1 reads SGHDN; CDR2 reads FVKESK. CDR3 size: 15 residues. V gave up 1 base and J gave up 0 bases, with 10 bases separating them. CDR3 sequence: CASSQVGTYSYEQYF. The DNA of the CDR3 is TGTGCCAGCAGCCAAGTGGGGACTTACTCCTACGAGCAGTACTTC.

This clonotype was found many times. The rearrangement joins TRBV19 to TRBJ1-1; D uncertain. The CDR3 has 13 residues. Germline-derived CDR1 and CDR2 are LNHDA and SQIVND (reference sequence). The ends were cut back, 5 bases at V and 1 base at J, with 8 bases in the middle. The CDR3 coding sequence is TGTGCCAGTAGTGAAGAGGGGAACACTGAAGCTTTCTTT. This codes for CASSEEGNTEAFF.

The table lists this clonotype with a few counts. The chain carries TRBV20-1 and TRBJ1-5; a weak D match, TRBD1 (5 bases). This CDR3 contains 13 residues. Trimming pared 6 bases from V and 2 bases from J, leaving 11 bases between. The V gene's germline CDR1 is DFQATT and CDR2 SNEGSKA (reference sequence). DNA of the CDR3: TGCAGTGCACATCTGGGGGGCAATCAGCCCCAGCATTTT. Translation: CSAHLGGNQPQHF.

In this sample, this clonotype turned up many times. The chain recombines TRBV20-1 with TRBJ2-3, with D perhaps matching TRBD1 (6 bases). The CDR3 sequence is 13 residues long. V was clipped by 5 bases and J by 4 bases, with 13 bases between them. CDR1 is DFQATT and CDR2 is SNEGSKA in the germline V gene (reference sequence). The CDR3 is CSAGTGLADTQYF. CDR3 DNA: TGCAGTGCTGGAACAGGGTTAGCAGATACGCAGTATTTT.

This clonotype was counted ten times or more. Here the CDR3 reads CASSLVTANTGELFF. The DNA of the CDR3 is TGCGCCAGCAGCTTGGTGACAGCGAACACCGGGGAGCTGTTTTTT. The chain links TRBV5-1 to TRBJ2-2; D is perhaps TRBD1 (5 bases). Germline CDR1 SGHRS, CDR2 YFSETQ. The CDR3 runs 15 residues. Trimming shortened V by 0 bases and J by 0 bases, and 6 bases separated the two germline ends.

The chain combines TRBV20-1 with TRBJ2-7; perhaps TRBD2 as D (5 bases). The CDR3 totals 16 residues. The ends were cut back, 3 bases at V and 1 base at J, with 19 bases in the middle. CDR1 DFQATT and CDR2 SNEGSKA come from the germline V gene (reference sequence). CDR3 protein: CSARLSSGLVSYEQYF. The CDR3 nucleotides read TGCAGTGCTAGGCTAAGCTCGGGGTTGGTGTCCTACGAGCAGTACTTC.

This clonotype was recorded at least ten times. The chain combines TRBV7-2 with TRBJ1-5; 8 bases are a match to TRBD1. Germline-derived CDR1 and CDR2 are SGHTA and FQGNSA. The CDR3 spans 14 residues. Trimming cost V 1 base and J 10 bases; bases outside gene matches: 6. CDR3 nucleotide sequence: TGTGCCAGCAGCTTAGGGGACAGGATTCACCCCCAGCATTTT. This sequence encodes CASSLGDRIHPQHF. Looking up the rest from reference TRBV7-2 and TRBJ1-5 gives the full variable domain: GAGVSQSPSNKVTEKGKDVELRCDPISGHTALYWYRQSLGQGLEFLIYFQGNSAPDKSGLPSDRFSAERTGGSVSTLTIQRTQQEDSAVYLCASSLGDRIHPQHFGDGTRLSIL.

Ten or more counts support this clonotype. V usage is TRBV7-8 and J usage is TRBJ2-7; 8 bases agree with TRBD2. Trimming took 1 base from V and 1 from J; bases not matched to a gene: 3. The CDR3 is 15 residues long. Germline V gene data show CDR1 as SGHVS and CDR2 as FQNEAQ. CDR3 in amino acids: CASSLVGTSSYEQYF. The CDR3 coding sequence is TGTGCCAGCAGCTTAGTGGGGACTAGTTCCTACGAGCAGTACTTC.

In this sample, this clonotype turned up many times. The chain is built from TRBV18 and TRBJ2-7, with 7 bases fitting TRBD1. CDR3 length: 15 residues. The germline V gene has CDR1 KGHSH and CDR2 LQKENI. Unmatched junction bases numbered 5, after V lost 2 bases and J lost 1 base. CDR3 in DNA: TGTGCCAGCTCACCAACCGCGGACAGGTCCTACGAGCAGTACTTC. Translating it yields CASSPTADRSYEQYF. The complete variable domain, with remaining parts taken from reference TRBV18 and TRBJ2-7, reads NAGVMQNPRHLVRRRGQEARLRCSPMKGHSHVYWYRQLPEEGLKFMVYLQKENIIDESGMPKERFSAEFPKEGPSILRIQQVVRGDSAAYFCASSPTADRSYEQYFGPGTRLTVT.

There are many counts of this clonotype. This chain connects TRBV4-1 to TRBJ2-4; D is perhaps TRBD1 (6 bases). The V gene lost 1 base and the J gene lost 1 base, with 11 bases spanning the gap. Germline assignment: CDR1 MGHRA and CDR2 YSYEKL. The CDR3 has 16 residues. The CDR3 region has the DNA TGCGCCAGCAGCCAAGCTTCCACAGGGGCCAAAAACATTCAGTACTTC. Encoded protein: CASSQASTGAKNIQYF.

This clonotype was detected many times. J is TRBJ2-3 and V is TRBV5-4, with D unclear. Trimming cost V 8 bases and J 1 base, with 11 bases left between them. Germline V CDR1 and CDR2: SGHNT, YYREEE (reference sequence). The CDR3 sequence is 13 residues long. The CDR3 region has the DNA TGTGCCAGGAGCACAAGCGGCACAGATACGCAGTATTTT. Translation gives CARSTSGTDTQYF.

The table lists this clonotype with many counts. DNA of the CDR3: TGTGCCAGCACCCCGGGGACCAGGGGCCACACTGAAGCTTTCTTT. It translates to CASTPGTRGHTEAFF. The chain is built from TRBV6-1 and TRBJ1-1; a possible D gene is TRBD1 (6 bases). Trimming took off 7 bases at V and 3 bases at J, with 18 bases between the two ends. Germline V gives CDR1 MNHNS, CDR2 SASEGT. This CDR3 has 15 residues.

This clonotype was picked up many times. The CDR3 loop is CASSARTAMQFF. The CDR3 DNA follows: TGTGCCAGCAGCGCCAGGACGGCTATGCAGTTCTTC. V usage is TRBV7-9 and J usage is TRBJ2-1, with D uncertain. CDR3 size: 12 residues. V lost 5 bases and J 12 bases, leaving 14 bases between the germline ends. Germline lookup yields CDR1 SEHNR and CDR2 FQNEAQ (reference sequence).

The chain links TRBV10-1 to TRBJ1-4, with D possibly matching TRBD1 (6 bases). The CDR3 is 13 residues long. The germline V and J ends were trimmed by 1 base and 8 bases, with 8 bases remaining between them. Germline-derived CDR1 and CDR2 are WNHNN and SYGVQD (reference sequence). The CDR3 region is CASSEFRGEKLFF. The DNA for the CDR3 is TGCGCCAGCAGTGAGTTCAGGGGCGAAAAACTGTTTTTT.

This clonotype was detected ten times or more. The V and J genes are TRBV12-3 or TRBV12-4 and TRBJ1-4; tentatively, D is TRBD1 (5 bases). This CDR3 spans 15 amino acids. V dropped 1 base and J dropped 8 bases, with 14 bases sitting between them. The CDR3 is CASSLGGRDREKLFF. The CDR3 DNA sequence: TGTGCCAGCAGTTTAGGCGGTCGGGACCGGGAAAAACTGTTTTTT.

This clonotype was recorded at least ten times. The chain is built from TRBV20-1 and TRBJ1-2; no clear D. Germline V gene sequence: CDR1 DFQATT, CDR2 SNEGSKA (reference sequence). The V gene lost 4 bases and the J gene lost 5 bases, with 5 bases spanning the gap. The CDR3 runs 10 residues. The CDR3 coding sequence is TGCAGTGCTACCGATTATGGCTACACCTTC. It specifies CSATDYGYTF.

The table lists this clonotype with many counts. The rearrangement uses TRBV7-6 and TRBJ2-1; D might be TRBD2 (6 bases). CDR1 and CDR2 from the germline V gene are SGHVS and FNYEAQ. The CDR3 loop spans 15 amino acids. V was shortened by 1 base and J by 8 bases, with 15 bases between the two germline ends. The CDR3 is CASSLGRRAVDEQFF. CDR3 sequence (DNA): TGTGCCAGCAGCTTAGGGCGGAGGGCCGTGGATGAGCAGTTCTTC.

About this clonotype: A much more abundant neighbour one base away suggests this may be a read error. The chain links TRBV20-1 to TRBJ2-5, with D possibly TRBD2 on 5 matching bases. CDR3 size: 14 residues. V was trimmed by 5 bases and J by 1 base, leaving 14 bases between them. Germline V gene lookup returns CDR1 DFQATT and CDR2 SNEGSKA (reference sequence). CDR3 sequence: CSAPRGGIQETQYF. DNA of the CDR3: TGCAGTGCTCCCCGCGGAGGAATCCAAGAGACCCAGTACTTC.

In this sample, this clonotype turned up a few times. This rearrangement joins TRBV6-1 to TRBJ2-5; 7 nucleotides agree with TRBD1. J lost 1 base, V lost 7 bases, and 6 bases had no gene match. The germline V gene has CDR1 MNHNS and CDR2 SASEGT. The CDR3 loop spans 14 amino acids. The CDR3 here is CASTKTGSQETQYF. In nucleotides, the CDR3 is TGTGCCAGCACCAAGACAGGGTCCCAAGAGACCCAGTACTTC.

This clonotype was observed a few times. Given a much more abundant clone one base away, this may be a read error. The V and J genes are TRBV12-3 or TRBV12-4 and TRBJ2-1; D ambiguous. The ends were cut back, 2 bases at V and 2 bases at J, with 7 bases in the middle. The CDR3 covers 14 residues. CDR3 DNA: TGTGCCAGCAGTTTACGGTCCCCCTACAATGAGCAGTTCTTC. Protein product: CASSLRSPYNEQFF.

This clonotype was detected only a few times. The J gene is TRBJ1-2, the V gene TRBV6-6; no reliable D call. This CDR3 is 13 amino acids long. The ends were cut back, 4 bases at V and 6 bases at J, with 12 bases in the middle. CDR1 and CDR2 from the germline V gene are MNHNY and SVGAGI (reference sequence). The CDR3 nucleotides read TGTGCCAGCAGTTCCCGGTCCGGGGATGGCTACACCTTC. Translated: CASSSRSGDGYTF.

This clonotype was seen ten or more times. The chain has TRBV11-1 and TRBJ2-1; no clear D gene. This CDR3 has 12 residues. The germline CDR1 and CDR2 sequences are SGHAT and FQDESV (reference sequence). The V end lost 3 bases, the J end lost 5 bases, and 5 bases lay between the germline ends. The CDR3 here is CASSFTNNEQFF. For the CDR3, the DNA is TGTGCCAGCAGCTTTACCAACAATGAGCAGTTCTTC.

This clonotype was found many times. The chain is built from TRBV3-1 and TRBJ2-3; 10 nucleotides agree with TRBD2. Trimming cost V 3 bases and J 2 bases; bases outside gene matches: 8. The CDR3 loop spans 17 amino acids. Germline lookup yields CDR1 LGHDT and CDR2 YNNKEL (reference sequence). CDR3 DNA: TGTGCCAGCAGCCAGGAAAGGACTAGCGGAAACACAGATACGCAGTATTTT. Translation: CASSQERTSGNTDTQYF.

This clonotype was seen many times. The DNA of the CDR3 is TGCGCCAGCAGCTTCGAGGGGGGCTATGGCTACACCTTC. Protein: CASSFEGGYGYTF. V usage is TRBV5-1 and J usage is TRBJ1-2, with D possibly being TRBD1 (6 bases). The V end was cut by 2 bases, the J end by 4 bases, with 9 bases between. The germline V gene encodes CDR1 SGHRS and CDR2 YFSETQ. The CDR3 extends over 13 amino acids. The full variable domain, in which reference TRBV5-1 and TRBJ1-2 provide the parts outside the CDR3, is KAGVTQTPRYLIKTRGQQVTLSCSPISGHRSVSWYQQTPGQGLQFLFEYFSETQRNKGNFPGRFSGRQFSNSRSEMNVSTLELGDSALYLCASSFEGGYGYTFGSGTRLTVV.

This clonotype was seen only a few times. The CDR3 region is CASSLAPWAAGELFF. The CDR3 DNA reads as TGTGCCAGCAGCTTAGCGCCGTGGGCGGCCGGGGAGCTGTTTTTT. The chain is built from TRBV7-6 and TRBJ2-2; D remains unclear. Germline V gene sequence: CDR1 SGHVS, CDR2 FNYEAQ. The CDR3 has 15 amino acids. Trimming left V 0 bases short and J 6 bases short, with 11 bases between.

This clonotype was seen many times. The chain employs TRBV7-9 and TRBJ2-3; 7 bases match TRBD1. CDR3 length: 14 residues. Trimming removed 3 bases from V and 4 bases from J; junction bases left unmatched: 4. The germline CDR1 and CDR2 sequences are SEHNR and FQNEAQ (reference sequence). Written as DNA, the CDR3 is TGTGCCAGCAGCTTTAGGCAGGGGGCAGATACGCAGTATTTT. Translating it yields CASSFRQGADTQYF.

This clonotype showed up many times. The V call is TRBV20-1, the J call TRBJ2-5, with a possible D match to TRBD1 (7 bases). Germline V gives CDR1 DFQATT, CDR2 SNEGSKA (reference sequence). The CDR3 runs to 13 residues. Deletions cut 0 bases from V and 4 bases from J, with 9 bases between. CDR3 amino acids: CSARDQGGETQYF. The CDR3 DNA reads TGCAGTGCTAGAGATCAGGGGGGAGAGACCCAGTACTTC.

At least ten counts were recorded for this clonotype. The chain recombines TRBV27 with TRBJ1-5, with D maybe TRBD1 (6 bases). The CDR3 is 13 residues long. V shed 5 bases and J shed 5 bases, with 10 bases lying between them. Germline V gene data show CDR1 as MNHEY and CDR2 as SMNVEV (reference sequence). The CDR3 DNA reads as TGTGCCAGCAGTGTATGGACAGATCAGCCCCAGCATTTT. This encodes CASSVWTDQPQHF.

This clonotype was picked up many times. This chain links TRBV7-7 with TRBJ2-3; TRBD2 matches at 12 bases. This CDR3 contains 17 residues. Germline trimming cut 5 bases from V and 6 bases from J; bases unmatched to any gene: 12. CDR1 is SSHAT and CDR2 is FNYEAQ in the germline V gene (reference sequence). The DNA of the CDR3 is TGTGCCAGCAGCCAGTCCCTAGCGGGAGGGCCTGGGGATACGCAGTATTTT. It specifies CASSQSLAGGPGDTQYF.